This T cell receptor (beta chain) was retrieved from a study of blood T cells in healthy people across ages. Study-level findings and limits: A roughly linear fall in TCR beta diversity per million T cells was seen with increasing age. Not knowing donor CMV status may have confounded expanded clonotype changes. More naive CD4+ cells and higher diversity marked long-lived donors relative to aged donors.

A second PCR, run for about 6 to 11 cycles, used a sample-barcoded 5' primer plus a J-beta primer mix. TCRdb reprocessed the 5' RACE reads via MiXCR and lists one record per CDR3 protein. The sample has some 1.8 million distinct CDR3 sequences, more than 35% seen once. The CDR3 covers 18 residues. Concerning this clonotype: Its matching antigen is unknown.

Sequencing used blood. This TCR was sampled from a human donor in good health. The chain combines TRBV21-1 with TRBJ1-5; no DNA check was done on the table's D call, TRBD1. TRBV21-1 is noted as a pseudogene. CDR3 coding DNA: TGTGCCAGCAGCAAAAAGGAGGAGGGACAGCCTAGGAATCAGCCCCAGCATTTT. This encodes CASSKKEEGQPRNQPQHF.